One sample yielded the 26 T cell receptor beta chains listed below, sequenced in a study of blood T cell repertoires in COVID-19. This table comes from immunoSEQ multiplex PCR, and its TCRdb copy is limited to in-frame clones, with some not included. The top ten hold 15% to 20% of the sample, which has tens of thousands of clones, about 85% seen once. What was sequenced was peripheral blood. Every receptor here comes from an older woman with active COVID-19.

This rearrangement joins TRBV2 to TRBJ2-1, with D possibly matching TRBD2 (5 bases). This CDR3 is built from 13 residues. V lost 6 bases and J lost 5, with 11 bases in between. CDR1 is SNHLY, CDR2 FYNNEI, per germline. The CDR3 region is CASSPTRHNEQFF. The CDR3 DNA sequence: TGTGCCAGCAGCCCCACTAGACACAATGAGCAGTTCTTC.

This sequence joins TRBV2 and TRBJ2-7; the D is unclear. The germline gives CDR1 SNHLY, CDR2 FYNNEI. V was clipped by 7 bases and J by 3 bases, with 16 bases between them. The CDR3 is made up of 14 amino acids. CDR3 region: CASKGQRSLYEQYF. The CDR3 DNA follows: TGTGCCAGCAAAGGCCAGCGATCCCTCTACGAGCAGTACTTC. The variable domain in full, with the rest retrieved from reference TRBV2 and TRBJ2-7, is EPEVTQTPSHQVTQMGQEVILRCVPISNHLYFYWYRQILGQKVEFLVSFYNNEISEKSEIFDDQFSVERPDGSNFTLKIRSTKLEDSAMYFCASKGQRSLYEQYFGPGTRLTVT.

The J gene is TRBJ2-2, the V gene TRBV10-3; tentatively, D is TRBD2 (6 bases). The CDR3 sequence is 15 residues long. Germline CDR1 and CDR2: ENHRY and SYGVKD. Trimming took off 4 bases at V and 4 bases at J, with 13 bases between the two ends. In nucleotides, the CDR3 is TGTGCCATCAGTGCGGCGGGGTTGGGCACCGGGGAGCTGTTTTTT. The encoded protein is CAISAAGLGTGELFF.

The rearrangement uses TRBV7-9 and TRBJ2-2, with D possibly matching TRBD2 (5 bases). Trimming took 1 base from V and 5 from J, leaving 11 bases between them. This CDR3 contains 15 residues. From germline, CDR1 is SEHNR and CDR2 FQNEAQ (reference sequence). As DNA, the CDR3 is TGTGCCAGCAGCTTAGGGATAGGAGGAACCGGGGAGCTGTTTTTT. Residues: CASSLGIGGTGELFF. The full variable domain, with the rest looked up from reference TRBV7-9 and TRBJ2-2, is DTGVSQNPRHKITKRGQNVTFRCDPISEHNRLYWYRQTLGQGPEFLTYFQNEAQLEKSRLLSDRFSAERPKGSFSTLEIQRTEQGDSAMYLCASSLGIGGTGELFFGEGSRLTVL.

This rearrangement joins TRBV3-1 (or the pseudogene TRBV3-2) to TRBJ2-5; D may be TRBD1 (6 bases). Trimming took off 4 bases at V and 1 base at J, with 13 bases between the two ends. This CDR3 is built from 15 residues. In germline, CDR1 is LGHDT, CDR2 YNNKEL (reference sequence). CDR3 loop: CASSPWGPAQETQYF. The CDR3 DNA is TGTGCCAGCAGCCCGTGGGGGCCAGCCCAAGAGACCCAGTACTTC.

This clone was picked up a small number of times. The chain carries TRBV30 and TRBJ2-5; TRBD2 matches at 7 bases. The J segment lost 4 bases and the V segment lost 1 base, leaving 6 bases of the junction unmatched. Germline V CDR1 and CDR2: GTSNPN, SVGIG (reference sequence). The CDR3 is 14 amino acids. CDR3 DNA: TGTGCCTGGAGTGCCGGGGGGTATCTAGAGACCCAGTACTTC. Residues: CAWSAGGYLETQYF. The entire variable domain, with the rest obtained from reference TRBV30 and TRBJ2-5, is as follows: SQTIHQWPATLVQPVGSPLSLECTVEGTSNPNLYWYRQAAGRGLQLLFYSVGIGQISSEVPQNLSASRPQDRQFILSSKKLLLSDSGFYLCAWSAGGYLETQYFGPGTRLLVL.

The CDR3 sequence: CASSSLTVSSYNEQFF. The CDR3 DNA reads as TGTGCCAGCAGCTCCTTAACAGTAAGCTCCTACAATGAGCAGTTCTTC. The chain has TRBV7-3 and TRBJ2-1; no clear D gene. Germline assignment: CDR1 SGHTA and CDR2 FQGTGA. Trimming left V 4 bases short and J 0 bases short, with 13 bases between. The CDR3 runs to 16 residues.

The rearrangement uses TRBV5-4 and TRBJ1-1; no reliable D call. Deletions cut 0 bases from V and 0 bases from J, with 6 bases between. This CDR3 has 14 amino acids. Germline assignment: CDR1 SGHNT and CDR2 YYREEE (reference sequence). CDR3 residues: CASSLGAMNTEAFF. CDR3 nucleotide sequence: TGTGCCAGCAGCTTGGGGGCCATGAACACTGAAGCTTTCTTT.

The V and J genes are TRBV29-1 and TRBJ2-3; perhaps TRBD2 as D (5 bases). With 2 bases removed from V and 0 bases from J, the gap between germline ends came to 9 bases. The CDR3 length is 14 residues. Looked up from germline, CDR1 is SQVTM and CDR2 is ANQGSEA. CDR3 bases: TGCAGCGTTGAACGGACTGCTAGCACAGATACGCAGTATTTT. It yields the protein CSVERTASTDTQYF.

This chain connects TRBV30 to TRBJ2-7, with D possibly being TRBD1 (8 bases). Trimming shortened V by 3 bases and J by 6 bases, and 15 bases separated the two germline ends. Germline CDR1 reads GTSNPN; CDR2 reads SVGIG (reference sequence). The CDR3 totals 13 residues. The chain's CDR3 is CAWSGQGGSEQYF. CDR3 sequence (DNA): TGTGCCTGGAGCGGACAGGGAGGGAGCGAGCAGTACTTC.

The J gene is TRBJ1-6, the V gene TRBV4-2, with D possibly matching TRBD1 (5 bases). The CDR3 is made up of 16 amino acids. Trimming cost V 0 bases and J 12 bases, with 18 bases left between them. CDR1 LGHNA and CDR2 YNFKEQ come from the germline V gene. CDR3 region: CASSQDPRQRHGPLHF. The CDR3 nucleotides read TGTGCCAGCAGCCAAGATCCCCGACAGAGACACGGACCCCTCCACTTT.

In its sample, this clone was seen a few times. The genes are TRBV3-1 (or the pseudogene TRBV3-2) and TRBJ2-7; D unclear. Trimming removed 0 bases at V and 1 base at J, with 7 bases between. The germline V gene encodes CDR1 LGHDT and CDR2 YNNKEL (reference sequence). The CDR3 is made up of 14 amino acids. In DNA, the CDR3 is TGTGCCAGCAGCCAAGATGGCATTTCCTACGAGCAGTACTTC. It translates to CASSQDGISYEQYF.

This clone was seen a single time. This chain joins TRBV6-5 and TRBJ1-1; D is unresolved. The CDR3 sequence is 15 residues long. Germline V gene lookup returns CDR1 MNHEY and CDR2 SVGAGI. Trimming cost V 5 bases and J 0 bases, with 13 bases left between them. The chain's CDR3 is CASSPTGVMNTEAFF. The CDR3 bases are TGTGCCAGCAGTCCTACCGGAGTAATGAACACTGAAGCTTTCTTT.

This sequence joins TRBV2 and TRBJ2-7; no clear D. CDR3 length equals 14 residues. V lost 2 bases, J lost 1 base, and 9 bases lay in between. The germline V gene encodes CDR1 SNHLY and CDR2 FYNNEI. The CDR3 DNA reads TGTGCCAGCAGTGAATCGCGGCGATCCTACGAGCAGTACTTC. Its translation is CASSESRRSYEQYF.

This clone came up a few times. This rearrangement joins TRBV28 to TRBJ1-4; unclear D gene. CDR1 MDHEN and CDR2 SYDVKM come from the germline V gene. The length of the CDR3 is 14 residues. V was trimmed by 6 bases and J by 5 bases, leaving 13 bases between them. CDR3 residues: CASRERRTNEKLFF. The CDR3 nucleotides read TGTGCCAGCAGGGAAAGGAGGACGAATGAAAAACTGTTTTTT.

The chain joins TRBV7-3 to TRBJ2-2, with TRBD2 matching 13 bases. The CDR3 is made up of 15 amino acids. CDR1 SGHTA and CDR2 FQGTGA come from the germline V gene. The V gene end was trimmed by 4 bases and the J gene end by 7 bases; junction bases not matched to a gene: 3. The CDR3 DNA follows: TGTGCCAGCAGCTCCGGACTAGCGGGAGACGGGGAGCTGTTTTTT. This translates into CASSSGLAGDGELFF.

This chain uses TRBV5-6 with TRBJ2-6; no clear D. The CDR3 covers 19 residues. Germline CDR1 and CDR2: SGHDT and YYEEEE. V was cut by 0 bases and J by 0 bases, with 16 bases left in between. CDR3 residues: CASSLGAGTETSGANVLTF. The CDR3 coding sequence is TGTGCCAGCAGCTTGGGGGCCGGCACAGAGACCTCTGGGGCCAACGTCCTGACTTTC.

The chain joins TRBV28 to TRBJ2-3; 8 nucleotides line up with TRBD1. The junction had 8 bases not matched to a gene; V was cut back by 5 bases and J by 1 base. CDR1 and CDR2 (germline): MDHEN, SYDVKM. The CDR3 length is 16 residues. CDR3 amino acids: CASSPRDRLGTDTQYF. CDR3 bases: TGTGCCAGCAGTCCCCGGGACAGGCTGGGCACAGATACGCAGTATTTT.

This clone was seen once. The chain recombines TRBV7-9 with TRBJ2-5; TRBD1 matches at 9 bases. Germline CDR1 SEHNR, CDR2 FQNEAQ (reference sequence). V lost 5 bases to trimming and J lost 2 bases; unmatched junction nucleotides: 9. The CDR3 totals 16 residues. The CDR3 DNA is TGTGCCAGCAGCCCCCGGGACAGGGAGCTACAAGAGACCCAGTACTTC. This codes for CASSPRDRELQETQYF.

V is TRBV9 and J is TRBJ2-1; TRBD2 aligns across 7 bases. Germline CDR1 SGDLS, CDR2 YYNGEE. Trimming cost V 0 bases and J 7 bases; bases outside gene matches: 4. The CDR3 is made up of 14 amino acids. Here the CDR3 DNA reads TGTGCCAGCAGCGTAGGCGGGAGAGTGAATGAGCAGTTCTTC. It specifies CASSVGGRVNEQFF.

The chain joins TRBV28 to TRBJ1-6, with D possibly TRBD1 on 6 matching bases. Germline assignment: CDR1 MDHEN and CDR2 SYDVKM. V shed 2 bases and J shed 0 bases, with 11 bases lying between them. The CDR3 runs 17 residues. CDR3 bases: TGTGCCAGCAGTTTAACAGGGTCGATCTCCTATAATTCACCCCTCCACTTT. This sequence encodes CASSLTGSISYNSPLHF.

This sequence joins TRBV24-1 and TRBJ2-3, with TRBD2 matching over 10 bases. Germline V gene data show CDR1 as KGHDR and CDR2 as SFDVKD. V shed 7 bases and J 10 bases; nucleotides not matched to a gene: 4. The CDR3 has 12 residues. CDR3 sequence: CATSSGTSAQYF. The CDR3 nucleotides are TGTGCCACCAGCTCCGGGACTAGCGCGCAGTATTTT.

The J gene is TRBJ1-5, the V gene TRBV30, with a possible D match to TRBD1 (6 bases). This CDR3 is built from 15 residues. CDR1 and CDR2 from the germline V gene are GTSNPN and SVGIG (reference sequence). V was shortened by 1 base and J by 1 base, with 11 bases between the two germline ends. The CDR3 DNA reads TGTGCCTGGAGTGCAGGGGTTCTGAGCAATCAGCCCCAGCATTTT. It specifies CAWSAGVLSNQPQHF.

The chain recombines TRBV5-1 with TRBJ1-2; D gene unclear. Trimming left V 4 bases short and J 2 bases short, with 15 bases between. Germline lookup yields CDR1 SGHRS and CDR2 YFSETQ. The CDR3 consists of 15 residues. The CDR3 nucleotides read TGCGCCAGCAGCCCGGGAAGGGCAGGAAACTATGGCTACACCTTC. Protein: CASSPGRAGNYGYTF. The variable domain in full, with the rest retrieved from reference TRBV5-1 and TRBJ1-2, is KAGVTQTPRYLIKTRGQQVTLSCSPISGHRSVSWYQQTPGQGLQFLFEYFSETQRNKGNFPGRFSGRQFSNSRSEMNVSTLELGDSALYLCASSPGRAGNYGYTFGSGTRLTVV.

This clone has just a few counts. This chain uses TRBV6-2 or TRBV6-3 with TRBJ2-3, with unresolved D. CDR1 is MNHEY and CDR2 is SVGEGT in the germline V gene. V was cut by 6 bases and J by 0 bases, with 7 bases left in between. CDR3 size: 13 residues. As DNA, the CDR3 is TGTGCCAGCAGCCGACTTAGCACAGATACGCAGTATTTT. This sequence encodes CASSRLSTDTQYF.

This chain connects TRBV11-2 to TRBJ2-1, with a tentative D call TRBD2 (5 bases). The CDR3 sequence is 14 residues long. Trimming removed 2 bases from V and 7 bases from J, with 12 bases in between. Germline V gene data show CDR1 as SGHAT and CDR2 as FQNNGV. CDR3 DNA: TGTGCCAGCAGCTTAAGGACTCCACGGAATGAGCAGTTCTTC. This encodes CASSLRTPRNEQFF.